This T cell receptor (beta chain) was recovered during a study of beta chain features in type 1 diabetes. Only a few counts were recorded for this clone. Its antigen is unidentified. Study-level points and caveats: In every one of the four CD4+ subsets, TCRB CDR3s were moderately but significantly shorter in Type 1 diabetes patients.

Expressed TCRB transcripts were sequenced, since all the RNA that had been isolated was reverse transcribed. The assay was immunoSEQ multiplex PCR, and TCRdb's table has in-frame clones only and misses some. The table records 600,000 to 700,000 clones, roughly an eighth of them present only once. The CDR3 loop spans 16 amino acids. V was clipped by 4 bases and J by 0 bases, with 19 bases between them. Germline CDR1 reads SQVTM; CDR2 reads ANQGSEA. The chain uses TRBV29-1 and TRBJ2-7; D is possibly TRBD1 (5 bases). The sequence came from a man aged 30 to 45 with type 1 diabetes. The source material was naive CD4+ T cells from blood. The DNA of the CDR3 is TGCAGCGTTGCGGGCGTTGCAGGGTCAATCTCCTACGAGCAGTACTTC. This translates into CSVAGVAGSISYEQYF.